A single sample is the source of the 2 T cell receptor beta chains below, sequenced in a study of T-cell reconstitution after alpha-beta-depleted transplantation in children. No antigen is known for these receptors. Preparation of the TCRbeta library used unique molecular identifiers. Each CDR3 protein gets one entry after TCRdb re-called the PCR reads with MiXCR. This sample has some 300,000 distinct CDR3 sequences, with over 7% found just once. Findings and caveats of the study: Most T-cell counts and diversity one year after the transplant came from T cells that were newly produced.

Sequencing was performed on peripheral blood, taken 360 days after TCRalphabeta/CD19-depleted stem cell transplant. Source of these receptors: a female patient younger than 10 who had a stem cell transplant for Fanconi anemia, so the T cells may come from the graft donor.

The chain joins TRBV18 to TRBJ1-5; D uncertain. Germline assignment: CDR1 KGHSH and CDR2 LQKENI. This CDR3 comprises 12 residues. V was clipped by 5 bases and J by 7 bases, with 9 bases between them. CDR3 sequence: CASSVWRQPQHF. In DNA form, the CDR3 reads TGTGCCAGCTCAGTATGGAGACAGCCCCAGCATTTT.

The rearrangement joins TRBV7-8 to TRBJ2-1; TRBD1 aligns across 8 bases. Germline V gene data show CDR1 as SGHVS and CDR2 as FQNEAQ. This CDR3 spans 14 amino acids. The V gene end was trimmed by 3 bases and the J gene end by 8 bases; junction bases not matched to a gene: 6. CDR3 sequence (DNA): TGTGCCAGCAGCTTCCGGGCAGGGGGCGATGAGCAGTTCTTC. Its translation is CASSFRAGGDEQFF.